The entry below gives a single T cell receptor (beta chain) sequence along with its context. The specificity of this receptor is unknown. Base qualities are not recorded, but no much larger clone differs from it by a single base. This sample stems from a study of PD-L1 blockade in urothelial cancer (dated by TCRdb to 2016 to 2017). For the wider study: Every patient began therapy at some point between 2013 and 2015 and was given atezolizumab 1,200 mg intravenously every 3 weeks. About 90% of the roughly 29 patients were identified as males with urothelial cancer of bladder origin, and a prior smoking history was reported by 18 of 29 patients. An ECOG performance status of 0 or 1 was recorded for the patients, and 0 to 3 prior chemotherapy regimens had been received by the patients. Blood samples were analyzed 3 weeks after the start of treatment (second dose) and 6 weeks after the start of treatment. Blood samples yielded a median of roughly 150,000 T cells and more than 75,000 unique TCRs, with median clonality around 0.083. The study, an exploratory multi-omic analysis, examined somatic, immune and clinical correlates of response to PD-L1 blockade with atezolizumab in urothelial cancer. Pretreatment tumor samples, along with matched peripheral blood collected serially before and after atezolizumab treatment, underwent TCR sequencing. Progression-free survival longer than 6 months counted as durable clinical benefit, and TCR features were additionally tested against both progression-free and overall survival. In the same patients who had TCR sequencing, pretreatment tumors also underwent whole exome sequencing and RNA sequencing. Durable clinical benefit was achieved by nine patients but not by the remaining 20. Pretreatment blood TCR-seq was available for twenty-nine patients, at least one posttreatment blood collection was obtained for around 24 patients, and tumor TCR-seq was available for around 24 patients. Here is what the overall study found, with its caveats: A pretreatment peripheral blood TCR clonality below the median was linked to improved progression-free and overall survival. At 3 weeks after the start of treatment, tumor-associated TCR clones in peripheral blood had expanded more in patients with durable benefit (n ≈ 23, p = 0.022). Small sample size (n of about 30) and many exploratory analyses mean the results are intended to be hypothesis-generating.

Per the publication, the time point label means: peripheral blood 6 weeks after treatment start. A total of 25 to 35 patients with locally advanced or metastatic urothelial carcinoma, treated at Memorial Sloan Kettering on a trial protocol, made up the cohort. Peripheral blood mononuclear cells were collected pretreatment and during treatment, at between 1 and 8 total time points per patient. The Qiagen DNeasy Blood extraction kit was used to purify genomic DNA from total PBMCs and tumor samples. Collected pretreatment and during treatment, PBMCs were isolated and stored as previously described. Synthetic TCR analog templates were spiked into each PCR so that absolute template abundance could be estimated from read counts. TCRbeta CDR3 regions were amplified from genomic DNA with bias-controlled V and J gene primers using the immunoSEQ assay. Sequencing of rearranged TCRbeta segments was done at approximately 20X coverage. The paper's data handling went like this. Sequencing errors were corrected by clustering and CDR3s were annotated against IMGT to assign V, D and J genes. Downstream analyses used only productive TCRbeta rearrangements, leaving out any out-of-frame or stop-codon sequences. Clonality was calculated as one minus the Shannon entropy normalized by the log of the number of unique productive sequences. Clones differing between time points or between blood and tumor were identified using Fisher's exact test with Benjamini-Hochberg correction, with an adjusted p below 0.01 applied as the threshold. Here the immuneACCESS table is served through TCRdb, limited to in-frame sequences with V and J called. Missing clones are a known gap in these copies; in checked studies unresolved V genes cover under half, and the rest lacks a known reason. V, J and clone size derive from that table, while D and trimming were established from the DNA sequence. In all, the sample holds 50,000 or so clones, and 86% of those were seen once. Together, the top ten hold about 10% of the sample.

The CDR3 starts with the cysteine, ends with the phenylalanine, and has 18 residues. The CDR3 DNA has 54 bases and is translated from base 1. CDR1 and CDR2 (LGHNA, YNFKEQ) derive from the germline V gene. V was cut back by 0 bases and J by 0 bases, leaving a gap of 15 bases between them. The specimen was PBMCs, collected around atezolizumab (anti-PD-L1) treatment. The chain links TRBV4-2 with TRBJ1-5; a weak D assignment points to TRBD1 (6 bases agree). The clonotype comes from a man aged 55 to 69 with urothelial cancer. This receptor has the CDR3 CASSQDIGGADSNQPQHF. The DNA is TGTGCCAGCAGCCAAGATATAGGGGGGGCGGATAGCAATCAGCCCCAGCATTTT.